The source of this T cell receptor (beta chain) is a study of identical twins. Study-wide results and limits: The study found weaker excess twin sharing in beta out-of-frame sequences.

Concerning this clonotype: Its antigen is not known.

Unique molecular identifiers were present on the cDNA, which also gained a universal primer site by template switching. TCRdb re-analysed the 5' RACE reads in MiXCR, keeping a single row per CDR3 protein. The sample contains about 720,000 distinct CDR3 sequences, roughly 20% of which appear only once. Healthy Caucasians provided all donations. J gave up 15 bases and V 0 bases, and 5 bases lay outside the gene matches. This CDR3 comprises 13 residues. CDR1 and CDR2 (germline): LGHDT, YNNKEL (reference sequence). These data are also associated with another study on T cells expressing NK-cell markers. That publication notes: Sorted CD3+CD56-NKG2C+, CD3+CD56+NKG2C+ and CD3+CD56+NKG2C- T cells supplied the TCR beta repertoires.

The sequence came from a young woman in good health. The source material was PBMCs. The genes are TRBV3-1 and TRBJ2-1; 10 nucleotides line up with TRBD2. This CDR3 reads CASSQEGLALAFF. The CDR3 coding sequence is TGTGCCAGCAGCCAAGAGGGACTAGCGCTCGCGTTCTTC.